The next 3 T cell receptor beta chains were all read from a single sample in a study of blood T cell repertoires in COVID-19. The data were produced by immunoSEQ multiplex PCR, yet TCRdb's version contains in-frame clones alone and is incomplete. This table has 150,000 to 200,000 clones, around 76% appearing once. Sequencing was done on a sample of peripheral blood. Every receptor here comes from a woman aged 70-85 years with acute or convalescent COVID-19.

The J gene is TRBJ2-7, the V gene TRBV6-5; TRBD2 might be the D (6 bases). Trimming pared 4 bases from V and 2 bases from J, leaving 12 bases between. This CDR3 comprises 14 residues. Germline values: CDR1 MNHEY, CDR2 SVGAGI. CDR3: CASSWGGDAYEQYF. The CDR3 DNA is TGTGCCAGCAGTTGGGGCGGGGACGCCTACGAGCAGTACTTC.

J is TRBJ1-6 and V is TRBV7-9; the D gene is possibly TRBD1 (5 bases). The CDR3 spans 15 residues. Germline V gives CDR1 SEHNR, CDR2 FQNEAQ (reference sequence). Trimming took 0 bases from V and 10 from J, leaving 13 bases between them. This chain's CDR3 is CASSLAGGAYSPLHF. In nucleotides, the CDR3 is TGTGCCAGCAGCTTAGCGGGGGGAGCATACTCACCCCTCCACTTT.

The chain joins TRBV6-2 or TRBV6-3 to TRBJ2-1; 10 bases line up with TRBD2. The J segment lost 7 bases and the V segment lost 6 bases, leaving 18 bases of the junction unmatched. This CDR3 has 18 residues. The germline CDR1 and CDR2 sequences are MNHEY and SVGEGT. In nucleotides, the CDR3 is TGTGCCAGCAGCCGAAGCCGCTTTTCAGCGGGAGGGGGGAATGAGCAGTTCTTC. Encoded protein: CASSRSRFSAGGGNEQFF.